The 32 T cell receptor beta chains given below trace back to one sample, sequenced in a study of shared clonotypes between healthy human individuals (dated by TCRdb to about 2020). CD8 naive samples were CD45RO-negative cells positively selected for CCR7, giving a CD45RA+CCR7+ population that excluded TemRA cells. Library generation was performed with the immunoSEQ multiplex PCR assay. TCRdb mirrors the immuneACCESS table, restricted to in-frame sequences. Some clones are absent from its copies; in checked studies, under half trace to an unresolved V gene, and the reason for the others is unknown. The sample table shows some 2 million clones, and about 95% are seen once. Together, the top ten hold 1.2% of the sample. The sequencing input was naive CD8+ T cells sorted from blood. Sample cell subset or site, as interpreted from the label and publication: CD45RA+CCR7+. Receptor source: a man in his late teens or twenties in good health.

This clone was recorded only once. The rearrangement joins TRBV4-1 to TRBJ2-7; no definite D call. V lost 3 bases, J lost 2 bases, and 8 bases lay in between. The germline V gene encodes CDR1 MGHRA and CDR2 YSYEKL. The CDR3 is 13 residues long. The CDR3 nucleotides are TGCGCCAGCAGCCACGGTGGGGCCTACGAGCAGTACTTC. Translated, it gives CASSHGGAYEQYF.

This chain uses TRBV30 with TRBJ2-1; D unresolved. Trimming removed 4 bases from V and 4 bases from J, with 20 bases in between. CDR1 GTSNPN and CDR2 SVGIG come from the germline V gene (reference sequence). This CDR3 is built from 16 residues. The CDR3 sequence is CAWILPDRQAYNEQFF. The CDR3 region has the DNA TGTGCCTGGATTCTCCCTGATAGGCAAGCTTACAATGAGCAGTTCTTC. The full variable domain, rest sourced from reference TRBV30 and TRBJ2-1, is SQTIHQWPATLVQPVGSPLSLECTVEGTSNPNLYWYRQAAGRGLQLLFYSVGIGQISSEVPQNLSASRPQDRQFILSSKKLLLSDSGFYLCAWILPDRQAYNEQFFGPGTRLTVL.

The chain carries TRBV6-5 and TRBJ1-2; 9 nucleotides match TRBD1. Germline CDR1 is MNHEY and CDR2 is SVGAGI. Losses at the gene ends were 5 bases for V and 4 bases for J; bases not matched to a gene: 8. This CDR3 is 15 amino acids long. CDR3 loop: CASSPGQGLTYGYTF. The CDR3 DNA reads TGTGCCAGCAGTCCGGGACAGGGACTCACCTATGGCTACACCTTC.

The rearrangement links TRBV4-3 to TRBJ2-7; D not certain. The germline CDR1 and CDR2 sequences are LGHNA and YSLEER. Trimming left V 2 bases short and J 2 bases short, with 10 bases between. The CDR3 covers 14 residues. The CDR3 nucleotides are TGCGCCAGCAGCCAAACGGCCATCGCCTACGAGCAGTACTTC. It encodes CASSQTAIAYEQYF.

This chain links TRBV27 with TRBJ2-7; 11 positions match TRBD2. CDR3 length: 14 amino acids. Germline trimming cut 6 bases from V and 3 bases from J; bases unmatched to any gene: 4. Looked up from germline, CDR1 is MNHEY and CDR2 is SMNVEV (reference sequence). CDR3: CASRVGTSGYEQYF. The CDR3 nucleotides read TGTGCCAGCAGAGTCGGGACTAGCGGCTACGAGCAGTACTTC.

The genes are TRBV7-2 and TRBJ2-5; D not certain. The V end lost 5 bases, the J end lost 0 bases, and 13 bases lay between the germline ends. The CDR3 consists of 15 residues. The germline gives CDR1 SGHTA, CDR2 FQGNSA. CDR3 bases: TGTGCCAGCAGCCTCGGCGGTCTGTACCAAGAGACCCAGTACTTC. It specifies CASSLGGLYQETQYF.

The J gene is TRBJ2-5, the V gene TRBV7-6; tentatively, D is TRBD1 or TRBD2 (6 bases each). Germline assignment: CDR1 SGHVS and CDR2 FNYEAQ. CDR3 length: 14 residues. V was pared by 5 bases and J by 1 base, with 11 bases between. The CDR3 nucleotides read TGTGCCAGCAGCCCCGGAGGGGGCCAAGAGACCCAGTACTTC. It encodes CASSPGGGQETQYF.

This chain links TRBV29-1 with TRBJ2-7, with 7 positions matching TRBD1. The CDR3 runs to 15 residues. CDR1 and CDR2 from the germline V gene are SQVTM and ANQGSEA. The J segment lost 3 bases and the V segment lost 3 bases, leaving 11 bases of the junction unmatched. The chain's CDR3 is CSVEFEQGVNYEQYF. The CDR3 region has the DNA TGCAGCGTTGAGTTCGAGCAGGGGGTAAACTACGAGCAGTACTTC.

The J gene is TRBJ2-1, the V gene TRBV6-5; 9 positions match TRBD2. CDR1 MNHEY and CDR2 SVGAGI come from the germline V gene. Trimming cost V 4 bases and J 4 bases; bases outside gene matches: 8. The CDR3 has 16 residues. The CDR3, as DNA: TGTGCCAGCAGTTCCCCCCTAGCGGGGCGGTACAATGAGCAGTTCTTC. As protein: CASSSPLAGRYNEQFF.

The genes are TRBV10-3 and TRBJ2-7; 11 positions agree with TRBD1. CDR1 and CDR2 from the germline V gene are ENHRY and SYGVKD. V trimming: 2 bases; J trimming: 2 bases; junction bases outside the gene matches: 2. The CDR3 length is 15 residues. CDR3 protein: CAISEADRGPYEQYF. In DNA form, the CDR3 reads TGTGCCATCAGTGAGGCGGACAGGGGGCCCTACGAGCAGTACTTC.

A remark on this clone: The same CDR3 can be traced to other DNA sequences in this sample. CDR3 region: CASSHRLAGAYNEQFF. The CDR3 coding sequence is TGCGCCAGCAGCCATCGACTAGCGGGAGCCTACAATGAGCAGTTCTTC. The V gene is TRBV4-1, the J gene TRBJ2-1; TRBD2 aligns across 12 bases. Germline V lookup: CDR1 MGHRA, CDR2 YSYEKL. J lost 2 bases, V lost 3 bases, and 2 bases had no gene match. CDR3 length equals 16 residues.

The V call is TRBV28, the J call TRBJ1-5, with a possible D match to TRBD1 (6 bases). The CDR3 contains 15 residues. Trimming stripped 2 bases from V and 2 bases from J, with 10 bases between. Germline lookup yields CDR1 MDHEN and CDR2 SYDVKM. CDR3 nucleotide sequence: TGTGCCAGCAGTTTACGGGGGGCTGGCAATCAGCCCCAGCATTTT. It translates to CASSLRGAGNQPQHF.

Remarks on this clone: A read error is likely, as this CDR3 ends without the conserved phenylalanine or tryptophan. This chain links TRBV5-4 with TRBJ1-1; D is undetermined. Trimming left V 10 bases short and J 0 bases short, with 25 bases between. Germline assignment: CDR1 SGHNT and CDR2 YYREEE (reference sequence). This CDR3 comprises 17 residues. CDR3 sequence: CAYHGGGPYSMNTEAFL. CDR3 in DNA: TGTGCCTACCATGGAGGCGGCCCCTACTCGATGAACACTGAAGCTTTCCTT.

The chain links TRBV27 to TRBJ2-3; D is unresolved. CDR1 and CDR2 (germline): MNHEY, SMNVEV (reference sequence). V lost 5 bases and J 0 bases, leaving 12 bases between the germline ends. The CDR3 sequence is 15 residues long. The DNA of the CDR3 is TGTGCCAGCAGTCTCGTAGCAGTGAGCACAGATACGCAGTATTTT. This encodes CASSLVAVSTDTQYF.

This clone was recorded only once. The chain carries TRBV13 and TRBJ1-1, with TRBD1 as a possible D gene (6 bases). Germline V gene lookup returns CDR1 PRHDT and CDR2 FYEKMQ (reference sequence). The V end lost 4 bases, the J end lost 3 bases, and 15 bases lay between the germline ends. CDR3 size: 15 residues. The chain's CDR3 is CASSSEGGGDTEAFF. The CDR3 DNA is TGTGCCAGCAGCTCAGAGGGGGGAGGGGACACTGAAGCTTTCTTT.

This clone occurred a few times. The J gene is TRBJ1-1, the V gene TRBV6-4; D not certain. Germline V gene lookup returns CDR1 MRHNA and CDR2 SNTAGT. The CDR3 contains 16 residues. V dropped 6 bases and J dropped 1 base, with 18 bases sitting between them. CDR3 protein: CASRSPPGEKNTEAFF. DNA for the CDR3: TGTGCCAGCAGATCTCCCCCAGGCGAGAAGAACACTGAAGCTTTCTTT.

The chain is built from TRBV6-5 and TRBJ2-7; D assignment may be TRBD1 or TRBD2 (6 bases each). With 6 bases removed from V and 6 bases from J, the gap between germline ends came to 15 bases. The CDR3 contains 13 residues. The germline CDR1 and CDR2 sequences are MNHEY and SVGAGI. This CDR3 reads CASSRLGGGEQYF. The CDR3 nucleotides read TGTGCCAGCAGCCGTTTAGGGGGAGGCGAGCAGTACTTC.

The V gene is TRBV4-3, the J gene TRBJ2-2; D possibly corresponds to TRBD1 (6 bases). The CDR3 is 16 amino acids. From germline, CDR1 is LGHNA and CDR2 YSLEER. V was clipped by 4 bases and J by 2 bases, with 14 bases between them. For the CDR3, the DNA is TGCGCCAGCAGCCTTTATTGGACAGATAACACCGGGGAGCTGTTTTTT. It specifies CASSLYWTDNTGELFF.

The genes are TRBV27 and TRBJ2-1; D ambiguous. Germline V gene sequence: CDR1 MNHEY, CDR2 SMNVEV (reference sequence). V lost 3 bases, J lost 7 bases, and 10 bases lay in between. The CDR3 totals 13 residues. The CDR3 sequence: CASSFNDGNEQFF. In DNA, the CDR3 is TGTGCCAGCAGTTTCAACGACGGGAATGAGCAGTTCTTC.

With regard to this clone: Within the sample, other DNA sequences also encode this same CDR3. This chain joins TRBV4-1 and TRBJ2-7; the D gene is possibly TRBD1 (6 bases). The germline CDR1 and CDR2 sequences are MGHRA and YSYEKL. With 4 bases removed from V and 0 bases from J, the gap between germline ends came to 13 bases. The CDR3 consists of 15 residues. The CDR3 protein is CASSLRDTLSYEQYF. The CDR3 DNA reads as TGCGCCAGCAGCCTCCGGGACACCCTCTCCTACGAGCAGTACTTC.

This clone showed up just once. The V and J genes are TRBV19 and TRBJ2-1; 11 nucleotides agree with TRBD2. The length of the CDR3 is 15 residues. V gave up 2 bases and J gave up 5 bases; unmatched junction bases: 2. Germline values: CDR1 LNHDA, CDR2 SQIVND (reference sequence). The CDR3 bases are TGTGCCAGTAGTATAATGGGACTAGCGGACAATGAGCAGTTCTTC. This sequence encodes CASSIMGLADNEQFF.

The chain joins TRBV27 to TRBJ2-7; 9 bases match TRBD1. Germline assignment: CDR1 MNHEY and CDR2 SMNVEV (reference sequence). The CDR3 has 14 residues. V shed 6 bases, J shed 6 bases, and the junction held 9 bases outside the gene matches. The CDR3 is CASRPRGTGLEQYF. CDR3 bases: TGTGCCAGCAGACCCCGAGGGACAGGGCTCGAGCAGTACTTC.

The V call is TRBV4-1, the J call TRBJ1-6, with D hard to call. Germline assignment: CDR1 MGHRA and CDR2 YSYEKL. The CDR3 runs 16 residues. The V end was cut by 1 base, the J end by 2 bases, with 9 bases between. CDR3 region: CASSQVGGPYNSPLHF. CDR3 DNA sequence: TGCGCCAGCAGCCAAGTGGGCGGTCCCTATAATTCACCCCTCCACTTT.

DNA for the CDR3: TGCAGCGTTGAAGAGGGGACTAGCGGCTACAATGAGCAGTTCTTC. Protein sequence: CSVEEGTSGYNEQFF. The chain uses TRBV29-1 and TRBJ2-1, with 11 bases that match TRBD2. V dropped 0 bases and J dropped 3; count of bases not matched to a gene: 1. Germline CDR1 reads SQVTM; CDR2 reads ANQGSEA. The CDR3 is made up of 15 amino acids.

As for this clone: The sample carries other DNA sequences with the same CDR3. The chain combines TRBV7-2 with TRBJ2-7, with unresolved D. The germline CDR1 and CDR2 sequences are SGHTA and FQGNSA. CDR3 length: 12 residues. The V end was cut by 1 base, the J end by 4 bases, with 5 bases between. CDR3 DNA: TGTGCCAGCAGCTTAGGGTTTTACGAGCAGTACTTC. It encodes CASSLGFYEQYF. The variable domain in full, with the rest retrieved from reference TRBV7-2 and TRBJ2-7, is GAGVSQSPSNKVTEKGKDVELRCDPISGHTALYWYRQSLGQGLEFLIYFQGNSAPDKSGLPSDRFSAERTGGSVSTLTIQRTQQEDSAVYLCASSLGFYEQYFGPGTRLTVT.

The V and J genes are TRBV5-1 and TRBJ1-2, with 7 bases that match TRBD1. Germline V gene lookup returns CDR1 SGHRS and CDR2 YFSETQ. The CDR3 consists of 15 residues. With V trimmed by 2 bases and J by 2 bases, 6 bases remained unmatched. The CDR3 region has the DNA TGCGCCAGCAGCTTAACCCCGGGACAGAACTATGGCTACACCTTC. As protein: CASSLTPGQNYGYTF.

The rearrangement joins TRBV6-5 to TRBJ1-1; a weak D match, TRBD1 (6 bases). V was trimmed by 2 bases and J by 4 bases, leaving 17 bases between them. CDR3 length equals 16 residues. Looked up from germline, CDR1 is MNHEY and CDR2 is SVGAGI. The CDR3 sequence: CASSYTLTGNPTEAFF. Here the CDR3 DNA reads TGTGCCAGCAGTTACACTCTAACAGGGAACCCCACTGAAGCTTTCTTT.

The rearrangement uses TRBV5-6 and TRBJ1-2; D is unclear. This CDR3 region has 15 residues. The V gene lost 2 bases and the J gene lost 0 bases, with 11 bases spanning the gap. Germline values: CDR1 SGHDT, CDR2 YYEEEE. CDR3 coding DNA: TGTGCCAGCAGCTTAGCTTACGGGACTAACTATGGCTACACCTTC. It encodes CASSLAYGTNYGYTF.

The V call is TRBV9, the J call TRBJ2-5; D gene uncertain. The ends were cut back, 0 bases at V and 2 bases at J, with 8 bases in the middle. CDR3 length: 14 residues. The germline V gene encodes CDR1 SGDLS and CDR2 YYNGEE. The CDR3 DNA follows: TGTGCCAGCAGCGTAGAGGTCGGACAAGAGACCCAGTACTTC. Protein product: CASSVEVGQETQYF.

With respect to this clone: The sample carries other DNA sequences with the same CDR3. The chain combines TRBV4-1 with TRBJ2-1; D might be TRBD2 (5 bases). Trimming pared 1 base from V and 5 bases from J, leaving 6 bases between. The CDR3 totals 13 residues. Germline CDR1 MGHRA, CDR2 YSYEKL. In DNA form, the CDR3 reads TGCGCCAGCAGCCAAGGGCGGGACAATGAGCAGTTCTTC. Translating gives CASSQGRDNEQFF.

The rearrangement links TRBV7-9 to TRBJ1-1, with D perhaps TRBD1 (6 bases). Germline V CDR1 and CDR2: SEHNR, FQNEAQ (reference sequence). The CDR3 is made up of 12 amino acids. V gave up 8 bases and J gave up 5 bases, with 12 bases separating them. CDR3 coding DNA: TGTGCCAGCGGGTATAGGGGGACTGAAGCTTTCTTT. Translation gives CASGYRGTEAFF.

The V and J genes are TRBV9 and TRBJ2-3; D not resolved. V lost 3 bases and J 5 bases, leaving 7 bases between the germline ends. Germline V gives CDR1 SGDLS, CDR2 YYNGEE. This CDR3 contains 12 residues. The CDR3 DNA reads as TGTGCCAGCAGCGCCAACGGAGATACGCAGTATTTT. Amino acid sequence: CASSANGDTQYF.